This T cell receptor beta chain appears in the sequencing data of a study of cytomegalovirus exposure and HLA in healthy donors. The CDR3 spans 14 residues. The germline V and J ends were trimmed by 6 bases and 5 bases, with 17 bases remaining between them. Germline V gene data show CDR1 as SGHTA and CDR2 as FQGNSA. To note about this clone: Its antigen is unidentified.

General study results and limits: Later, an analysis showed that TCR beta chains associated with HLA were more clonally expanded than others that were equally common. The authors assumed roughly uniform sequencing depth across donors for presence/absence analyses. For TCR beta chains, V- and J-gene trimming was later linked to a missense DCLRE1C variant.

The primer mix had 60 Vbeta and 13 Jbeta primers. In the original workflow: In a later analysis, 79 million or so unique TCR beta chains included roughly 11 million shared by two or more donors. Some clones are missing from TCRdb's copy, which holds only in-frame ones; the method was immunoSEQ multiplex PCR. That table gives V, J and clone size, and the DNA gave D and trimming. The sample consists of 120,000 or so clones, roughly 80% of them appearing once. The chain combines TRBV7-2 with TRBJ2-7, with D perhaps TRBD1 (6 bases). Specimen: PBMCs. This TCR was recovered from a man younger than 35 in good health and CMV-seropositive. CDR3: CASSQPQGRNEQYF. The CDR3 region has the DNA TGTGCCAGCAGTCAGCCCCAGGGGCGCAACGAGCAGTACTTC.